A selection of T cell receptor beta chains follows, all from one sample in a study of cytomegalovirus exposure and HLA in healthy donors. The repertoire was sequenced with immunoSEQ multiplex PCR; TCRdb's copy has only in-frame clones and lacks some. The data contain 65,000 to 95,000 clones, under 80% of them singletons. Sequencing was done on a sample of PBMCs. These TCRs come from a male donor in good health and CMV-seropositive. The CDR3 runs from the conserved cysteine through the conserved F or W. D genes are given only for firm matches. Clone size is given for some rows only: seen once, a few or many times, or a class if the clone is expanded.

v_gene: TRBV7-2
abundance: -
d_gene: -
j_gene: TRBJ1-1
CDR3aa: CASSPYKPTGNTEAFF
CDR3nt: TGTGCCAGCAGCCCCTATAAGCCCACGGGGAACACTGAAGCTTTCTTT

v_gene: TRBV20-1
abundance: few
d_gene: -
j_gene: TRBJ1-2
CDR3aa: CSARESYGYTF
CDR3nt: TGCAGTGCTAGAGAGAGCTATGGCTACACCTTC

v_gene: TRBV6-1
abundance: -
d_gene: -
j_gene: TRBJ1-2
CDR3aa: CASSGGGRGGTYGYTF
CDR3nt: TGTGCCAGCAGTGGCGGCGGGAGGGGGGGTACCTATGGCTACACCTTC

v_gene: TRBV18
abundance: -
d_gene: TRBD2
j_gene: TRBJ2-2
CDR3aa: CASSVGLAGVITGELFF
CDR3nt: TGTGCCAGCTCAGTCGGACTAGCGGGAGTGATCACCGGGGAGCTGTTTTTT

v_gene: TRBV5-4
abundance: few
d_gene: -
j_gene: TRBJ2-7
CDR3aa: CASSSGRTPLYEQYF
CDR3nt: TGTGCCAGCAGCTCGGGCCGGACTCCCCTCTACGAGCAGTACTTC

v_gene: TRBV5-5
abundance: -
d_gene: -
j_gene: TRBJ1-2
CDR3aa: CASSFNSGDGGYTF
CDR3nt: TGTGCCAGCAGTTTTAACTCAGGGGATGGGGGCTACACCTTC

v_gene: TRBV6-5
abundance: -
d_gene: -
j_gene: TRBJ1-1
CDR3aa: CASSYSDTSEAFF
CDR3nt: TGTGCCAGCAGTTACTCGGACACCTCAGAAGCTTTCTTT

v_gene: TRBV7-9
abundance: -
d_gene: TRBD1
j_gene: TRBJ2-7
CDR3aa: CASSPDRASYEQYF
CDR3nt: TGTGCCAGCAGCCCCGACAGGGCCTCCTACGAGCAGTACTTC

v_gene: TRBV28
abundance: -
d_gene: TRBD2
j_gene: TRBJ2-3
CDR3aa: CASGSPSGSGTDTQYF
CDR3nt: TGTGCCAGCGGGTCCCCTAGCGGGAGTGGCACAGATACGCAGTATTTT

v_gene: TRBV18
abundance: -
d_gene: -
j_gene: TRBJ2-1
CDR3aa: CASSPHGGDYNEQFF
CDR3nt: TGTGCCAGCTCACCACACGGGGGAGACTACAATGAGCAGTTCTTC

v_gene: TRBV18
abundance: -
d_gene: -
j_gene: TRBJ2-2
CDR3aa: CASRRDVNGELFF
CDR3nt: TGTGCCAGCCGGCGGGATGTTAACGGGGAGCTGTTTTTT